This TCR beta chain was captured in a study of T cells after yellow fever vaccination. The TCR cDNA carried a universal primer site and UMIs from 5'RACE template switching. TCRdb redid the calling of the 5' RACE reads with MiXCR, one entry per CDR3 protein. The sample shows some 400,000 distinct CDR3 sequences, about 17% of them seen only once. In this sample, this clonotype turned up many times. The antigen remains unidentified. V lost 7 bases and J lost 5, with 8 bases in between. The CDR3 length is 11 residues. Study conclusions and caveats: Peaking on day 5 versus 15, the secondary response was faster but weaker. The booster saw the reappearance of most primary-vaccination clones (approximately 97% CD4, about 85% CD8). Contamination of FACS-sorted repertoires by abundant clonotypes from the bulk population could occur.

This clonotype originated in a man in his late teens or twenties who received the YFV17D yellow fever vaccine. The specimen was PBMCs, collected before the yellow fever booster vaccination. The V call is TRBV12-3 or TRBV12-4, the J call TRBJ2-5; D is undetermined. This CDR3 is CASTQGETQYF. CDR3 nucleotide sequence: TGTGCCAGCACCCAAGGGGAGACCCAGTACTTC.